This entry describes one TCR beta chain. The participants were between roughly 18 and 89 years old and came from 24 US areas. Donors in Cohort 3 who had recovered were those with two negative PCRs, healthcare professional clearance, or resolution of their symptoms. The repertoire was sequenced with immunoSEQ multiplex PCR; TCRdb's copy has only in-frame clones and lacks some. The sample has a few hundred thousand clones; roughly 91% are singletons. V lost 0 bases, J lost 7 bases, and 11 bases stayed unmatched. The CDR3 length is 16 residues. Germline V gene sequence: CDR1 SGHAT, CDR2 FQNNGV. The data are from a study of blood T cell repertoires in COVID-19. Looking at the study overall: COVID-19 samples collected from the United States, Italy and Spain covered acute and convalescent phases. PBMCs, B-cell-depleted T cells, or T cells were the source of the cDNA or gDNA that made up the material.

The source material was PBMCs or T cells enriched from blood (not recorded which). This chain connects TRBV11-2 to TRBJ1-2; 7 bases align to TRBD1. This clonotype originated in a woman aged 55-75 years who had recovered from COVID-19. The CDR3 region has the DNA TGTGCCAGCAGCTTAGATCCCGACAGGGAAGGTTTTGGCTACACCTTC. This gives the protein CASSLDPDREGFGYTF.